These T cell receptor beta chains were read from a single sample in a study of cytomegalovirus exposure and HLA in healthy donors. Method: immunoSEQ multiplex PCR; TCRdb's copy keeps in-frame clones and lacks some. Among some 100,000 clones listed, about 70% were seen once. Material for sequencing was PBMCs. These receptors all stem from a middle-aged woman in good health and CMV-seropositive. Both conserved end residues are part of each CDR3. The D gene is left open where the match is weak. Clone size, where shown, is once, few, many, or a class for clones that have expanded.

TGTGCCAGCAGTTACACATCAGGGGCCGGCTCCTACGAGCAGTACTTC | CASSYTSGAGSYEQYF | - | TRBJ2-7 | TRBV6-5 | -
TGTGCCAGCAGAGAACAGGGGGCCGGAACTGAAGCTTTCTTT | CASREQGAGTEAFF | TRBD1 | TRBJ1-1 | TRBV6-1 | once
TGTGCCAGTAGCCTTGGGACAGGGAGGAATACGCAGTATTTT | CASSLGTGRNTQYF | TRBD1 | TRBJ2-3 | TRBV19 | once
TGTGCCAGCAGCTCCTATGAGAGGTTGAACACTGAAGCTTTCTTT | CASSSYERLNTEAFF | - | TRBJ1-1 | TRBV9 | -
TGTGCCAGCAGTTACGTTCAGGGATTCGGCGGCTACACCTTC | CASSYVQGFGGYTF | - | TRBJ1-2 | TRBV6-5 | -
TGTGCCAGCAGCTTCAGGACAGGGGGTTGGACTGAAGCTTTCTTT | CASSFRTGGWTEAFF | TRBD1 | TRBJ1-1 | TRBV7-8 | -
TGTGCCAGCAGTGAAGGAGGTTTCTGGTATGAGCAGTTCTTC | CASSEGGFWYEQFF | - | TRBJ2-1 | TRBV25-1 | -
TGTGCCAGCAGCTTTGGCAGGGTTAATGAAAAACTGTTTTTT | CASSFGRVNEKLFF | - | TRBJ1-4 | TRBV7-9 | -
TGTGCCAGCAGTCGTACAGGCACCGGGGAGCTGTTTTTT | CASSRTGTGELFF | - | TRBJ2-2 | TRBV7-6 | -
TGTGCCAGCAGCTGGACTAGCGGGGGGGCCTACGAGCAGTACTTC | CASSWTSGGAYEQYF | TRBD2 | TRBJ2-7 | TRBV7-9 | -
TGTGCCAGCAGCGTAGTATCACAGGGGGCAAGGAATGAGCAGTTCTTC | CASSVVSQGARNEQFF | TRBD1 | TRBJ2-1 | TRBV9 | -
TGTGCCACTAAGACAGGGGAATATTATGGCTACACCTTC | CATKTGEYYGYTF | TRBD1 | TRBJ1-2 | TRBV2 | few
TGTGCCAGCAGGAGACTCCAAGAGACCCAGTACTTC | CASRRLQETQYF | - | TRBJ2-5 | TRBV6-6 | -
TGTGCCAGCAGCCAGGAGGGATTTGAAGCTTTCTTT | CASSQEGFEAFF | - | TRBJ1-1 | TRBV9 | -
TGTGCCACCAGTTACTCTGGAAACACCATATATTTT | CATSYSGNTIYF | - | TRBJ1-3 | TRBV30 | -
TGTGCCTTCCGGGACAGGGATCATGAAAAACTGTTTTTT | CAFRDRDHEKLFF | TRBD1 | TRBJ1-4 | TRBV30 | -
TGTGCCAGCAGCCACGGACAGGGTTTGGGTCAGCCCCAGCATTTT | CASSHGQGLGQPQHF | TRBD1 | TRBJ1-5 | TRBV6-6 | once
TGTGCCTGGAGTCAGGGTTGGGCCGGGGAGCTGTTTTTT | CAWSQGWAGELFF | - | TRBJ2-2 | TRBV30 | -
TGTGCCAGCAGCAATGTTATAAGCGGGGGGGGATCGGATACGCAGTATTTT | CASSNVISGGGSDTQYF | - | TRBJ2-3 | TRBV21-1 | once
TGCGCCAGCAGCCCCTTTGCCCTGCCTAGCGGATTCACAGATACGCAGTATTTT | CASSPFALPSGFTDTQYF | TRBD2 | TRBJ2-3 | TRBV4-1 | -
TGTGCCAGCCGGTTCCAGGGCTCGTCCTACGAGCAGTACTTC | CASRFQGSSYEQYF | - | TRBJ2-7 | TRBV2 | -
TGTGCCAGCAGCGAACGCCGGGAGTGGGTCAATCAGCCCCAGCATTTT | CASSERREWVNQPQHF | - | TRBJ1-5 | TRBV7-8 | few
TGTGCCAGCAGCACGACTAACAGCTATGGCTACACCTTC | CASSTTNSYGYTF | - | TRBJ1-2 | TRBV6-1 | -
TGTGCCTACGGAACCGGGACATCAGAGACCCAGTACTTC | CAYGTGTSETQYF | - | TRBJ2-5 | TRBV30 | -
TGCGCCAGCAGTCCGACAGGGAACTATGGCTACACCTTC | CASSPTGNYGYTF | TRBD1 | TRBJ1-2 | TRBV10-2 | -
TGTGCCTGGAGTGAGGGGGTGTGGGGCTACACCTTC | CAWSEGVWGYTF | - | TRBJ1-2 | TRBV30 | -
TGTGCCAGCAGCTTATCCAGGCCATATAATGAAAAACTGTTTTTT | CASSLSRPYNEKLFF | - | TRBJ1-4 | TRBV7-9 | -
TGTGCCAGCAGGAAGGGACAGGGACAAGAAGCTTTCTTT | CASRKGQGQEAFF | TRBD1 | TRBJ1-1 | TRBV2 | -
TGTGCCAGTGGGGGCAGGTCGGGCAATCAGCCCCAGCATTTT | CASGGRSGNQPQHF | - | TRBJ1-5 | TRBV2 | -
TGTGCCAGCAGTTACTACGGGGAGTACACTGAAGCTTTCTTT | CASSYYGEYTEAFF | - | TRBJ1-1 | TRBV6-5 | -
TGTGCCAGCAGTGACTCTGGACAGGGGCGGGATGGCTACACCTTC | CASSDSGQGRDGYTF | TRBD1 | TRBJ1-2 | TRBV6-4 | -
TGTGCCAGCAGCCCAGACAGCGCCTATGGCTACACCTTC | CASSPDSAYGYTF | - | TRBJ1-2 | TRBV28 | -
TGTGCCAGCAGCTTAAGTGGAGTCGACAATGAGCAGTTCTTC | CASSLSGVDNEQFF | - | TRBJ2-1 | TRBV7-3 | -
TGTGCCAGCAGCGTTAGGGCGGGGGTTAACACTGAAGCTTTCTTT | CASSVRAGVNTEAFF | - | TRBJ1-1 | TRBV5-4 | once
TGTGCCAGTAGTATTTTGGAGGGCTCTGGAAACACCATATATTTT | CASSILEGSGNTIYF | - | TRBJ1-3 | TRBV19 | -
TGTGCCAGTAGTATGGTGGGCAGATTTAATGAAAAACTGTTTTTT | CASSMVGRFNEKLFF | - | TRBJ1-4 | TRBV19 | -
TGTGCCAGCTTTTTAGCTAACACTGAAGCTTTCTTT | CASFLANTEAFF | - | TRBJ1-1 | TRBV6-1 | -
TGTGCCAGCTCAAGCGGGACATTCAGCAATCAGCCCCAGCATTTT | CASSSGTFSNQPQHF | - | TRBJ1-5 | TRBV18 | -